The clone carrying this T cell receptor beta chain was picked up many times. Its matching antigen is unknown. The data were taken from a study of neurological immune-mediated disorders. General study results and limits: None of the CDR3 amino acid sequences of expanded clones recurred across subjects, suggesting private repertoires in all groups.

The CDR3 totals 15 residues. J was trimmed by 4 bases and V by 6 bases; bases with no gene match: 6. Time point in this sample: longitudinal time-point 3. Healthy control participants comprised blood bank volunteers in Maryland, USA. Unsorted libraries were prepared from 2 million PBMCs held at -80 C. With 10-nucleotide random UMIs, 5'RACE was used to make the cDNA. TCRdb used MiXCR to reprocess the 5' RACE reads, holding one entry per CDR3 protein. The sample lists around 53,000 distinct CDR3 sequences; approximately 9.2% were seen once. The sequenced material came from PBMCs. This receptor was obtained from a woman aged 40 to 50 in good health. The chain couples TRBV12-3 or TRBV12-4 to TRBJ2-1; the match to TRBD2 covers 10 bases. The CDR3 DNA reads TGTGCCAGCAGCATAGCGGGGGGCCTTTACAATGAGCAGTTCTTC. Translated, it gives CASSIAGGLYNEQFF.